This T cell receptor beta chain originates from a study of cytomegalovirus exposure and HLA in healthy donors. Study-level information: Earlier, 150 million to 200 million T cells were analyzed, and 95 million to 140 million unique TCR beta sequences were found among them.

Concerning this clone itself: What it binds is unknown.

This CDR3 is built from 18 residues. A multiplex PCR was run with 60 Vbeta primers and 13 Jbeta primers. Assay: immunoSEQ multiplex PCR; the TCRdb copy retains only in-frame clones and omits some. The sample lists 200,000 or so clones; approximately 80% were seen once. Overall study results and limits: HLA allele associations emerged for about 18,000 TCR beta sequences in a later analysis, at 0.05 false discovery rate. Other equally common chains were less clonally expanded than HLA-associated TCR beta chains, a later analysis showed.

The sequence was obtained from a boy aged 2-9 years in good health and CMV-seronegative. This chain uses TRBV21-1 with TRBJ2-7; the table's D call of TRBD1 was not tested on the DNA. TRBV21-1 is flagged as a pseudogene. Sequencing was done on a sample of PBMCs. The CDR3 reads CASSKGALPGQGTYEQYF. The CDR3 bases are TGTGCCAGCAGCAAAGGGGCTTTACCGGGACAGGGTACATACGAGCAGTACTTC.